Presented here are 18 T cell receptor beta chains from one specimen sequenced in a study of blood T cell repertoires in COVID-19. Only in-frame clones appear in the TCRdb table, and some are missing; sequencing was by immunoSEQ multiplex PCR. This sample carries hundreds of thousands of clones, around 90% of them seen once, and the ten largest clones take approximately 4.5%. Sequencing used PBMCs or T cells enriched from blood (not recorded which). The source is a woman in her late teens or twenties with acute COVID-19.

The chain carries TRBV7-3 and TRBJ2-1; TRBD1 agrees at 9 bases. The V segment lost 5 bases and the J segment 7 bases; nucleotides outside the gene matches: 12. CDR3 length: 16 amino acids. Germline CDR1 is SGHTA and CDR2 is FQGTGA. Here the CDR3 reads CASSPPPGQGPNEQFF. CDR3 DNA sequence: TGTGCCAGCAGCCCACCCCCGGGACAGGGTCCTAATGAGCAGTTCTTC.

The chain's CDR3 is CASSRDSNTLYGYTF. In nucleotides, the CDR3 is TGTGCCAGCAGCCGAGACAGCAATACACTCTATGGCTACACCTTC. The V and J genes are TRBV6-5 and TRBJ1-2, with D possibly matching TRBD1 (5 bases). Germline values: CDR1 MNHEY, CDR2 SVGAGI. The V and J ends lost 6 bases and 4 bases respectively, with 18 bases between them. CDR3 length equals 15 residues.

This chain joins TRBV5-1 and TRBJ2-7, with 8 bases that match TRBD2. The junction had 8 bases not matched to a gene; V was cut back by 3 bases and J by 3 bases. Germline V gene lookup returns CDR1 SGHRS and CDR2 YFSETQ. The CDR3 extends over 15 amino acids. The CDR3 protein is CASSSSRLAGYEQYF. The CDR3 DNA follows: TGCGCCAGCAGCTCCTCAAGGCTAGCGGGCTACGAGCAGTACTTC.

The CDR3 sequence is CASSPGSRYGYTF. The CDR3, as DNA: TGTGCCAGCAGCCCCGGGTCCCGCTATGGCTACACCTTC. The J gene is TRBJ1-2, the V gene TRBV11-3; D ambiguous. The V gene's germline CDR1 is SGHNT and CDR2 YENEEA. The length of the CDR3 is 13 residues. The germline V and J ends were trimmed by 5 bases and 4 bases, with 11 bases remaining between them.

The chain recombines TRBV20-1 with TRBJ1-6; D remains unclear. V was clipped by 3 bases and J by 10 bases, with 16 bases between them. Germline V gene data show CDR1 as DFQATT and CDR2 as SNEGSKA (reference sequence). CDR3 size: 14 residues. The CDR3 nucleotides read TGCAGTGCTAGTACGTGGCAACGGGAGTCACCCCTCCACTTT. It encodes CSASTWQRESPLHF.

The chain joins TRBV7-9 to TRBJ1-1; TRBD1 aligns across 8 bases. This CDR3 comprises 13 residues. The germline CDR1 and CDR2 sequences are SEHNR and FQNEAQ (reference sequence). The J segment lost 5 bases and the V segment lost 1 base, leaving 0 bases of the junction unmatched. The CDR3 sequence: CASSLDRGTEAFF. CDR3 bases: TGTGCCAGCAGCTTAGACAGGGGGACTGAAGCTTTCTTT. The full variable domain, rest sourced from reference TRBV7-9 and TRBJ1-1, is DTGVSQNPRHKITKRGQNVTFRCDPISEHNRLYWYRQTLGQGPEFLTYFQNEAQLEKSRLLSDRFSAERPKGSFSTLEIQRTEQGDSAMYLCASSLDRGTEAFFGQGTRLTVV.

This chain connects TRBV10-3 to TRBJ1-5; D call uncertain. Germline V gene data show CDR1 as ENHRY and CDR2 as SYGVKD. With 6 bases removed from V and 5 bases from J, the gap between germline ends came to 14 bases. The CDR3 consists of 14 residues. CDR3 amino acids: CAIRPGIEDQPQHF. CDR3 nucleotide sequence: TGTGCCATCAGACCCGGGATAGAAGATCAGCCCCAGCATTTT.

This clone is a singleton in its sample. CDR3 in DNA: TGTGCCAGCAGTTTAACTAGCGGGAGCTCCTACAATGAGCAGTTCTTC. This encodes CASSLTSGSSYNEQFF. The gene calls are TRBV6-5 and TRBJ2-1; 11 bases agree with TRBD2. This CDR3 has 16 amino acids. The germline CDR1 and CDR2 sequences are MNHEY and SVGAGI. The V gene end was trimmed by 4 bases and the J gene end by 0 bases; junction bases not matched to a gene: 2.

This chain uses TRBV28 with TRBJ1-2, with D possibly TRBD1 on 6 matching bases. V was trimmed by 3 bases and J by 3 bases, leaving 14 bases between them. The CDR3 contains 15 residues. CDR1 MDHEN and CDR2 SYDVKM come from the germline V gene. CDR3 sequence reads: CASSLGSRGHYGYTF. The CDR3, as DNA: TGTGCCAGCAGTTTGGGCTCCAGGGGACACTATGGCTACACCTTC.

The chain couples TRBV7-2 to TRBJ1-3; D might be TRBD1 (6 bases). Trimming took off 5 bases at V and 0 bases at J, with 11 bases between the two ends. Germline-derived CDR1 and CDR2 are SGHTA and FQGNSA. The CDR3 is 15 amino acids. CDR3 sequence (DNA): TGTGCCAGCAGCGAACAGGGTTACTCTGGAAACACCATATATTTT. Translating gives CASSEQGYSGNTIYF. The full variable domain, with the rest looked up from reference TRBV7-2 and TRBJ1-3, is GAGVSQSPSNKVTEKGKDVELRCDPISGHTALYWYRQSLGQGLEFLIYFQGNSAPDKSGLPSDRFSAERTGGSVSTLTIQRTQQEDSAVYLCASSEQGYSGNTIYFGEGSWLTVV.

The chain couples TRBV29-1 to TRBJ1-5, with D perhaps TRBD1 (6 bases). There are 14 residues in the CDR3. Trimming cost V 6 bases and J 8 bases, with 20 bases left between them. Looked up from germline, CDR1 is SQVTM and CDR2 is ANQGSEA. CDR3 in amino acids: CSVAGTTDMEPQHF. The CDR3 DNA sequence: TGCAGCGTGGCCGGGACAACGGATATGGAGCCCCAGCATTTT.

This clone has a single count. The chain couples TRBV5-1 to TRBJ2-7; 14 positions match TRBD2. CDR3 size: 17 residues. Germline CDR1 SGHRS, CDR2 YFSETQ. V trimming: 4 bases; J trimming: 5 bases; junction bases outside the gene matches: 11. The CDR3, as DNA: TGCGCCAGCAGCGGCACCTCGGGACTAGCGGGAGCCCACGAGCAGTACTTC. Translation: CASSGTSGLAGAHEQYF.

The genes are TRBV28 and TRBJ2-1; TRBD1 aligns across 9 bases. The CDR3 has 15 residues. V was clipped by 3 bases and J by 6 bases; unmatched bases: 6. In germline, CDR1 is MDHEN, CDR2 SYDVKM. Written as DNA, the CDR3 is TGTGCCAGCAGTTTTATGACAGGGGGTGGCAATGAGCAGTTCTTC. This gives the protein CASSFMTGGGNEQFF.

This chain connects TRBV12-3 or TRBV12-4 to TRBJ1-1, with unresolved D. The CDR3 is made up of 12 amino acids. Between the trimmed V and J ends, which lost 6 bases and 5 bases, there was a span of 10 bases. The CDR3 loop reads CASSPGETEAFF. In DNA form, the CDR3 reads TGTGCCAGCAGCCCAGGTGAGACTGAAGCTTTCTTT.

CDR3 region: CASSIPGGDQETQYF. The CDR3 DNA sequence: TGCGCCAGCAGCATCCCGGGGGGAGACCAAGAGACCCAGTACTTC. The V call is TRBV5-1, the J call TRBJ2-5; 7 positions match TRBD2. CDR3 size: 15 residues. Germline V CDR1 and CDR2: SGHRS, YFSETQ. V lost 4 bases, J lost 0 bases, and 6 bases stayed unmatched. The full variable domain, with the rest looked up from reference TRBV5-1 and TRBJ2-5, is KAGVTQTPRYLIKTRGQQVTLSCSPISGHRSVSWYQQTPGQGLQFLFEYFSETQRNKGNFPGRFSGRQFSNSRSEMNVSTLELGDSALYLCASSIPGGDQETQYFGPGTRLLVL.

This chain joins TRBV9 and TRBJ2-7, with D tentatively TRBD2 (5 bases). V was shortened by 0 bases and J by 2 bases, with 9 bases between the two germline ends. The CDR3 is 14 residues long. Germline V lookup: CDR1 SGDLS, CDR2 YYNGEE. The CDR3 spells CASSVDEGPYEQYF. The CDR3 DNA reads as TGTGCCAGCAGCGTAGATGAGGGCCCCTACGAGCAGTACTTC.

This chain connects TRBV6-1 to TRBJ2-7; 9 nucleotides agree with TRBD2. Germline CDR1 reads MNHNS; CDR2 reads SASEGT. The CDR3 sequence is 16 residues long. V dropped 0 bases and J dropped 0; count of bases not matched to a gene: 3. DNA of the CDR3: TGTGCCAGCAGTGAAGCCGGACTAGCGCCCTCCTACGAGCAGTACTTC. Protein product: CASSEAGLAPSYEQYF.

This clone was observed a few times. This chain connects TRBV27 to TRBJ1-2; 10 positions match TRBD1. Unmatched junction bases numbered 21, after V lost 3 bases and J lost 8 bases. In germline, CDR1 is MNHEY, CDR2 SMNVEV (reference sequence). This CDR3 region has 19 residues. CDR3 nucleotide sequence: TGTGCCAGCAGTTTCCAGCCCGGGACAGGGGTAGAGGAAGGAGGGGGCTACACCTTC. Protein product: CASSFQPGTGVEEGGGYTF.